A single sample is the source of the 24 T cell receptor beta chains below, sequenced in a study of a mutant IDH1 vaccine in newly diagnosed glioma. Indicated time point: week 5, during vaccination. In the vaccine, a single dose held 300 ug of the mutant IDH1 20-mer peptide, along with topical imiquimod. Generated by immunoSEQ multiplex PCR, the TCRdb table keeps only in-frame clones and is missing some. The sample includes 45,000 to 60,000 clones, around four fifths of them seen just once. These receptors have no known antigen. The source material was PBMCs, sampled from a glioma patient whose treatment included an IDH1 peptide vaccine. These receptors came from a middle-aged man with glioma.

CDR3 sequence: CASSPGGQGTGYGYTF. The CDR3 nucleotides are TGCGCCAGCAGCCCCGGGGGGCAGGGGACCGGCTATGGCTACACCTTC. The rearrangement links TRBV4-3 to TRBJ1-2; possible D gene TRBD1, 6 bases. V lost 4 bases, J lost 4 bases, and 19 bases lay in between. The CDR3 is 16 residues long. Germline V CDR1 and CDR2: LGHNA, YSLEER.

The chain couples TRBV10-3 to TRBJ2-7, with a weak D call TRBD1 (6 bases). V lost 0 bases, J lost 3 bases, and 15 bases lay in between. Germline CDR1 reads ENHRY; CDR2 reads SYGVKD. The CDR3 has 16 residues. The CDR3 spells CAISESTRNRVYEQYF. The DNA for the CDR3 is TGTGCCATCAGTGAGTCGACTCGTAACAGGGTCTACGAGCAGTACTTC.

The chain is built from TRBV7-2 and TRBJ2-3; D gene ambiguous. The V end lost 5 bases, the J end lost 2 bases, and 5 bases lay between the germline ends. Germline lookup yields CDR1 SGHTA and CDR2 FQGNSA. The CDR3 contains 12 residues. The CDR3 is CASSVNTDTQYF. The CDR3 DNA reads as TGTGCCAGCAGCGTTAACACAGATACGCAGTATTTT.

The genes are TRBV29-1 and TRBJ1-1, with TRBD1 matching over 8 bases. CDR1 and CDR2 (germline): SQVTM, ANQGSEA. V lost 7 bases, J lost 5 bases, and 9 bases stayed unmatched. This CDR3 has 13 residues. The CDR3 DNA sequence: TGCAGCGCCGGACAGGGAAGGGGTACTGAAGCTTTCTTT. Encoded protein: CSAGQGRGTEAFF.

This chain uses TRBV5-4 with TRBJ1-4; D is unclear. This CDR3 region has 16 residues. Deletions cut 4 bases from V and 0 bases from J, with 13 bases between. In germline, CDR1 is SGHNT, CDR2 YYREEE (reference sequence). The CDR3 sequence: CASSGKKGATNEKLFF. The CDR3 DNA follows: TGTGCCAGCAGCGGGAAAAAGGGAGCAACTAATGAAAAACTGTTTTTT.

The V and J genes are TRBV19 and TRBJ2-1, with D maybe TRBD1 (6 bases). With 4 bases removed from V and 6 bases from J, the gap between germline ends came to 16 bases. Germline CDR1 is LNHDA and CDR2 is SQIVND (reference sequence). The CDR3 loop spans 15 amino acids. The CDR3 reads CASSTAGTLINEQFF. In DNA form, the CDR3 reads TGTGCCAGTAGTACCGCCGGGACACTAATCAATGAGCAGTTCTTC.

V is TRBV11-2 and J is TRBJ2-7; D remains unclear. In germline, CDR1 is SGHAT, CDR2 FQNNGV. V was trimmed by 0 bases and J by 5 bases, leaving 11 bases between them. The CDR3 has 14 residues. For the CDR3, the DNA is TGTGCCAGCAGCTTAGATCGGCAGGTCCACGAGCAGTACTTC. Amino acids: CASSLDRQVHEQYF.

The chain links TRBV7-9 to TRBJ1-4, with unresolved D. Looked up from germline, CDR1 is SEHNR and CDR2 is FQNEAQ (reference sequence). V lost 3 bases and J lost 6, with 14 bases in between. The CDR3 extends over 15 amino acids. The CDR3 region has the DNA TGTGCCAGCAGCTTGTCCGCTCGTGGATATGAAAAACTGTTTTTT. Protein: CASSLSARGYEKLFF.

CDR3 nucleotides: TGCGCCAGCAGCCAGACAGGAGGTGAAAAACTGTTTTTT. The encoded protein is CASSQTGGEKLFF. The chain joins TRBV5-1 to TRBJ1-4; weak D call: TRBD1 (6 bases). Per germline, CDR1 SGHRS and CDR2 YFSETQ. V was cut by 4 bases and J by 7 bases, with 11 bases left in between. The CDR3 has 13 amino acids.

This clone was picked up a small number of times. DNA for the CDR3: TGCGCCAGCAGCCAAAGCTGGGGCGCGGGGACCGGGGAGCTGTTTTTT. Its protein product is CASSQSWGAGTGELFF. The chain uses TRBV5-1 and TRBJ2-2; tentatively, D is TRBD2 (6 bases). Trimming took off 4 bases at V and 5 bases at J, with 18 bases between the two ends. The CDR3 has 16 residues. Germline V lookup: CDR1 SGHRS, CDR2 YFSETQ.

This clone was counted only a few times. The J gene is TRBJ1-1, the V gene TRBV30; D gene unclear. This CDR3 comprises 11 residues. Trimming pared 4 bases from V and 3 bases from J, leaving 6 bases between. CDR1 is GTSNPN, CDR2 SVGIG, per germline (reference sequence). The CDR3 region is CAWTAYTEAFF. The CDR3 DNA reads TGTGCCTGGACGGCGTACACTGAAGCTTTCTTT.

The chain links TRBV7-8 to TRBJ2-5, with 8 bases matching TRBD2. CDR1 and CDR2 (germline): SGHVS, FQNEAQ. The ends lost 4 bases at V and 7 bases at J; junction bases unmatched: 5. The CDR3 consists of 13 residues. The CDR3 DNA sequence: TGTGCCAGCAGCTCCACCGGGGGGGGGACCCAGTACTTC. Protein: CASSSTGGGTQYF.

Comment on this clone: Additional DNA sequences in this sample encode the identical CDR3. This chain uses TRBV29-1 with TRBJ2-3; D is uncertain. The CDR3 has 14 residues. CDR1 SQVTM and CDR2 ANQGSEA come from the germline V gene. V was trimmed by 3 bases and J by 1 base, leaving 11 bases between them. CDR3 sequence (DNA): TGCAGCGTTGACCGTCCCCAGGGCACAGATACGCAGTATTTT. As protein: CSVDRPQGTDTQYF.

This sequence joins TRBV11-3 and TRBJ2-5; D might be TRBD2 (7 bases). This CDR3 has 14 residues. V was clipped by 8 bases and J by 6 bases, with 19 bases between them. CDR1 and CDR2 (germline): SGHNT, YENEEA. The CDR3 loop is CASSSGGARKTQYF. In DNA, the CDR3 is TGTGCCAGCTCTTCTGGGGGGGCAAGGAAGACCCAGTACTTC.

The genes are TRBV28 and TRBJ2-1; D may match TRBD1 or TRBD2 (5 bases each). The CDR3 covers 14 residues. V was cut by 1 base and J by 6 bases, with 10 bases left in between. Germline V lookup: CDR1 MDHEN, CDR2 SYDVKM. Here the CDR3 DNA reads TGTGCCAGCAGTTTATTACGGGGCCGCAATGAGCAGTTCTTC. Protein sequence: CASSLLRGRNEQFF.

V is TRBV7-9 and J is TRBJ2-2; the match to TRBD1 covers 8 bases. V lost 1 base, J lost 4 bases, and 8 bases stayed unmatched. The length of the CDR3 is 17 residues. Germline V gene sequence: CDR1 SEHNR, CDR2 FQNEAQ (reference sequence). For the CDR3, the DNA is TGTGCCAGCAGCTTAGGAGGGGCAGGGGGCACCACCGGGGAGCTGTTTTTT. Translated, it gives CASSLGGAGGTTGELFF.

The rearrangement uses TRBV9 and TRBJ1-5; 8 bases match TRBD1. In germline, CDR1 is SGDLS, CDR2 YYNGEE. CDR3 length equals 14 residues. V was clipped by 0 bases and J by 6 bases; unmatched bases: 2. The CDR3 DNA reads TGTGCCAGCAGCGTAGGGACAGGGAGTCAGCCCCAGCATTTT. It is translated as CASSVGTGSQPQHF.

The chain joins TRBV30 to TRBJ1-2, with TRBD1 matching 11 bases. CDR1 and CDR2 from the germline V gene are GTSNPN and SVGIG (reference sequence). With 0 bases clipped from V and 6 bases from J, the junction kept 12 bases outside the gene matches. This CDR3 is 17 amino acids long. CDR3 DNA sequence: TGTGCCTGGAGTGTAGGAGGGACAGGGGGTCCAAGACATGGCTACACCTTC. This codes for CAWSVGGTGGPRHGYTF.

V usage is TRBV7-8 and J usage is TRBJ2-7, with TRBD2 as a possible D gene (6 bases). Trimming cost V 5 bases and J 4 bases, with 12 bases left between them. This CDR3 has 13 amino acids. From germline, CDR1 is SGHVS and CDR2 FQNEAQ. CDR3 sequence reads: CASSPVGGYEQYF. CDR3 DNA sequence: TGTGCCAGCAGCCCCGTGGGGGGATACGAGCAGTACTTC.

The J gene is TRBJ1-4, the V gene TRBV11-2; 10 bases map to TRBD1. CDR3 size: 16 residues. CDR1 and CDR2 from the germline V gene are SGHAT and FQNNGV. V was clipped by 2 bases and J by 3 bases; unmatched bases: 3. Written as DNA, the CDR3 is TGTGCCAGCAGCTTAACCGGGACAGGGGCTAATGAAAAACTGTTTTTT. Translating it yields CASSLTGTGANEKLFF. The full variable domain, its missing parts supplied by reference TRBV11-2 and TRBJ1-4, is EAGVAQSPRYKIIEKRQSVAFWCNPISGHATLYWYQQILGQGPKLLIQFQNNGVVDDSQLPKDRFSAERLKGVDSTLKIQPAKLEDSAVYLCASSLTGTGANEKLFFGSGTQLSVL.

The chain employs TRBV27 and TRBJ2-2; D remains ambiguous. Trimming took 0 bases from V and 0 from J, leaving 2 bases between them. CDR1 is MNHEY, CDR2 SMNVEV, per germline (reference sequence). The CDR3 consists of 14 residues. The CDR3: CASSLSSNTGELFF. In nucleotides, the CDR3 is TGTGCCAGCAGTTTATCCTCGAACACCGGGGAGCTGTTTTTT.

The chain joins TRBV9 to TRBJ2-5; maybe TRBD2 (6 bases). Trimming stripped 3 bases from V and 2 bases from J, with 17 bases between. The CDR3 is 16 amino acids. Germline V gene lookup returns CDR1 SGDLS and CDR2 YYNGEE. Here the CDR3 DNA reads TGTGCCAGCAGCGCGGGGACTTCTCCAACTCAAGAGACCCAGTACTTC. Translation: CASSAGTSPTQETQYF.

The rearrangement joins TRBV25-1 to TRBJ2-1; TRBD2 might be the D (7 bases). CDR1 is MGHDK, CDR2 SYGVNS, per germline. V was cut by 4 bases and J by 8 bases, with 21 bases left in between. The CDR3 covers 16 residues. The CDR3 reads CASSGGGGGRLYEQFF. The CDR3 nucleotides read TGTGCCAGCAGTGGAGGAGGGGGGGGGCGTCTGTATGAGCAGTTCTTC.

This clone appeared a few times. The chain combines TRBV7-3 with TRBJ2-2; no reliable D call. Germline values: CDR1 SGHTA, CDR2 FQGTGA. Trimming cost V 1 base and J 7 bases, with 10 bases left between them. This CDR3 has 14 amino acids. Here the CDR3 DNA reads TGTGCCAGCAGCTTAAACCGTATGGGCGGGGAGCTGTTTTTT. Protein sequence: CASSLNRMGGELFF.